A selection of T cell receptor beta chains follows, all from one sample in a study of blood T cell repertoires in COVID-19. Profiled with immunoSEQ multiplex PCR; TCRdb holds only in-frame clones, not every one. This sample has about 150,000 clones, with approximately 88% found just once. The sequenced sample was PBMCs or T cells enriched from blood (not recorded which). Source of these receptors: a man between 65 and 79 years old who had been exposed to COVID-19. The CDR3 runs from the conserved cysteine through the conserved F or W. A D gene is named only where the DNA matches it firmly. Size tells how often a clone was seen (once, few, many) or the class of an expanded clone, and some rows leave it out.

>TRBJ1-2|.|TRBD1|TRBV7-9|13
CASSSTGGYGYTF
TGTGCCAGCAGCTCGACAGGGGGCTATGGCTACACCTTC
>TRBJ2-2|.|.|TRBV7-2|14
CASSLLGVTGELFF
TGTGCCAGCAGCTTACTCGGGGTCACCGGGGAGCTGTTTTTT
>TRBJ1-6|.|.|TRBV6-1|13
CASSEAVRSPLHF
TGTGCCAGCAGTGAGGCGGTACGTTCACCCCTCCACTTT
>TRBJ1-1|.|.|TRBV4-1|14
CASSQDRQANEAFF
TGCGCCAGCAGCCAAGATAGACAGGCCAACGAAGCTTTCTTT
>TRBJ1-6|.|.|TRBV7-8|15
CASSLQTGINSPLHF
TGTGCCAGCAGCTTACAGACAGGCATAAATTCACCCCTCCACTTT
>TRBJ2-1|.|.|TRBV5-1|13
CASSLDLPGEQFF
TGCGCCAGCAGCCTGGACCTCCCGGGTGAGCAGTTCTTC
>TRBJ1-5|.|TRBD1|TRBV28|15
CATLGGTGGLEPQHF
TGTGCCACTCTAGGGGGGACAGGGGGCTTGGAGCCCCAGCATTTT
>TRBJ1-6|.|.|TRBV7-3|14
CASSLGGGNSPLHF
TGTGCCAGCAGCTTAGGTGGCGGCAATTCACCCCTCCACTTT
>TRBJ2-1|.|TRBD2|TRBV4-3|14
CASSQSGGDNEQFF
TGCGCCAGCAGCCAGTCGGGGGGGGACAATGAGCAGTTCTTC
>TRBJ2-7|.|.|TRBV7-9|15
CASRLVQGASYEQYF
TGTGCCAGCAGGTTAGTACAGGGAGCATCCTACGAGCAGTACTTC
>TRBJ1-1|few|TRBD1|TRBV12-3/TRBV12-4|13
CASSSGQFSEAFF
TGTGCCAGCAGTTCGGGACAGTTCAGTGAAGCTTTCTTT
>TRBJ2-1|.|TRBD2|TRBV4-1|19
CASSQVYVAGGLSYNEQFF
TGCGCCAGCAGCCAAGTTTATGTTGCGGGGGGGCTGTCCTACAATGAGCAGTTCTTC
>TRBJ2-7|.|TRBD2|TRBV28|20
CASSEEGLGLAGSASNEQYF
TGTGCCAGCAGTGAGGAGGGATTGGGACTAGCGGGTTCGGCCTCTAACGAGCAGTACTTC
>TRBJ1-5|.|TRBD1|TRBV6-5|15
CASSSPGQGGQPQHF
TGTGCCAGCAGTTCACCGGGACAGGGAGGTCAGCCCCAGCATTTT
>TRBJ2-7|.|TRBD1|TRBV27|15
CASSPGQGDSYEQYF
TGTGCCAGCAGTCCGGGACAGGGGGACTCCTACGAGCAGTACTTC
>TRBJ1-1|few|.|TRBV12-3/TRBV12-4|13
CASSLGGASEAFF
TGTGCCAGCAGTTTGGGGGGAGCAAGTGAAGCTTTCTTT
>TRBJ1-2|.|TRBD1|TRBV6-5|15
CASREDREANYGYTF
TGTGCCAGCAGAGAGGACAGGGAGGCCAACTATGGCTACACCTTC
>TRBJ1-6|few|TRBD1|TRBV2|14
CASSEAQGNSPLHF
TGTGCCAGCAGTGAGGCACAGGGGAATTCACCCCTCCACTTT
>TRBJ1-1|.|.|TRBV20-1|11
CSAPARQAGVF
TGCAGTGCCCCTGCGCGACAGGCAGGGGTCTTT
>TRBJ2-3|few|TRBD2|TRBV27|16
CASSSRVAGRTDTQYF
TGTGCCAGCAGTTCCCGGGTAGCGGGGCGCACAGATACGCAGTATTTT
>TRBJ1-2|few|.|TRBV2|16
CASSDVPYPSNYGYTF
TGTGCCAGCAGTGACGTACCCTACCCCTCTAACTATGGCTACACCTTC
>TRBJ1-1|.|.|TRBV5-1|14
CASRPREGNTEAFF
TGCGCCAGCAGACCCCGAGAGGGGAACACTGAAGCTTTCTTT
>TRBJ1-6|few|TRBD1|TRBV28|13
CASKGTGDSPLHF
TGTGCCAGCAAGGGGACAGGGGATTCACCCCTCCACTTT
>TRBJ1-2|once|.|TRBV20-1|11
CSASEGVGYTF
TGCAGTGCTAGTGAAGGGGTTGGCTACACCTTC
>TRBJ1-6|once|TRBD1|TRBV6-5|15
CASRHRGTYNSPLHF
TGTGCCAGCAGGCACAGGGGAACCTATAATTCACCCCTCCACTTT
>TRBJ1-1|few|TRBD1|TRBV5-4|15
CASSLVFRGDTEAFF
TGTGCCAGCAGCTTGGTTTTCAGGGGGGACACTGAAGCTTTCTTT
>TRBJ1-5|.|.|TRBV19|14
CASSQGLLNQPQHF
TGTGCCAGTAGTCAGGGGTTACTAAATCAGCCCCAGCATTTT
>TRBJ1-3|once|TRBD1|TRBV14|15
CASSPGGPSGNTIYF
TGTGCCAGCAGTCCAGGGGGGCCCTCTGGAAACACCATATATTTT
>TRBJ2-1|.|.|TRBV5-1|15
CASSWGVADYNEQFF
TGCGCCAGCAGCTGGGGGGTAGCGGACTACAATGAGCAGTTCTTC
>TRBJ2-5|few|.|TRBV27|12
CASSYGGGTQYF
TGTGCCAGCAGTTATGGGGGAGGGACCCAGTACTTC
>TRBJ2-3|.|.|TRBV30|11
CAWSPADTQYF
TGTGCCTGGAGCCCCGCAGATACGCAGTATTTT
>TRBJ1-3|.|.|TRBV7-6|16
CASSLGQANSGNTIYF
TGTGCCAGCAGCTTAGGACAGGCCAACTCTGGAAACACCATATATTTT
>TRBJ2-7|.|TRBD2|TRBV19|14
CASGPRGDYSEQYF
TGTGCCAGTGGTCCCCGGGGGGACTACAGCGAGCAGTACTTC
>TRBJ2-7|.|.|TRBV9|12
CASSDPPGEQYF
TGTGCCAGCAGCGACCCCCCCGGGGAGCAGTACTTC
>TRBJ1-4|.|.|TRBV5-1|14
CASSFAGTNEKLFF
TGCGCCAGCAGCTTTGCCGGGACTAATGAAAAACTGTTTTTT
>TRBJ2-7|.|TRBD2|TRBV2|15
CASSEYPREGLEQYF
TGTGCCAGCAGTGAATACCCGCGGGAGGGCCTCGAGCAGTACTTC
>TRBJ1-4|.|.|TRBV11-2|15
CASSPMPVLNEKLFF
TGTGCCAGCAGCCCTATGCCGGTTTTAAATGAAAAACTGTTTTTT
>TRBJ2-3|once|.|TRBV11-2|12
CASSLVRGPGYF
TGTGCCAGCAGCTTAGTCAGGGGCCCTGGGTATTTT
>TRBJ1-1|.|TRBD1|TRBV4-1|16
CASSARDRGRDTEAFF
TGCGCCAGCAGCGCGCGGGACAGGGGACGGGACACTGAAGCTTTCTTT
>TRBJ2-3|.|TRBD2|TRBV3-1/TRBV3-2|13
CASSQDGGGTQYF
TGTGCCAGCAGCCAAGATGGGGGGGGGACGCAGTATTTT
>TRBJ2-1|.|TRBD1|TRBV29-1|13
CSERQGAANEQFF
TGCAGCGAAAGACAGGGGGCGGCCAATGAGCAGTTCTTC
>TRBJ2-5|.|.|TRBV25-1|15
CASSEPSGIQETQYF
TGTGCCAGCAGTGAACCCTCCGGGATACAAGAGACCCAGTACTTC
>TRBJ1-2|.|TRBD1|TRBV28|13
CASSFTGGTGYTF
TGTGCCAGCAGTTTTACAGGGGGCACGGGCTACACCTTC
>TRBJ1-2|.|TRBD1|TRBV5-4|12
CASSSQGVGYTF
TGTGCCAGCAGCTCCCAGGGGGTAGGCTACACCTTC
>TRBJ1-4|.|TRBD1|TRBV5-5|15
CASSDLQGTNEKLFF
TGTGCCAGCAGCGACTTACAGGGGACTAATGAAAAACTGTTTTTT
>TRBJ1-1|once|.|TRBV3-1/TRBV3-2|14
CASSRPGGDTEAFF
TGTGCCAGCAGCCGACCAGGAGGGGACACTGAAGCTTTCTTT
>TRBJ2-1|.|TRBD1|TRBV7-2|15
CASSLDRGRNNEQFF
TGTGCCAGCAGCCTCGACAGGGGGCGCAATAATGAGCAGTTCTTC
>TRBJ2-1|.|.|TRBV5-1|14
CASSLLAGNNEQFF
TGCGCCAGCAGCTTACTAGCAGGAAACAATGAGCAGTTCTTC
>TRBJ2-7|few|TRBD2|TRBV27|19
CASSLKAPGLAGYSYEQYF
TGTGCCAGCAGTTTAAAGGCCCCCGGACTAGCGGGTTACTCCTACGAGCAGTACTTC
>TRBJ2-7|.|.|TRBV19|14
CASSIGVGSNEQYF
TGTGCCAGTAGTATAGGAGTGGGCTCCAACGAGCAGTACTTC
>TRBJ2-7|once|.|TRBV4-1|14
CASSQGTPLDEQYF
TGCGCCAGCAGCCAAGGGACACCCCTCGACGAGCAGTACTTC
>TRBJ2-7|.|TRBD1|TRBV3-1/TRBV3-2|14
CASSHRTGANEQYF
TGTGCCAGCAGCCACAGGACAGGGGCCAACGAGCAGTACTTC
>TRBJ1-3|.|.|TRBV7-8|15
CASSLRGGFGNTIYF
TGTGCCAGCAGCTTAAGGGGCGGCTTTGGAAACACCATATATTTT
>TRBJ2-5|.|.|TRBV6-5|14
CASGKPGFQETQYF
TGTGCCAGCGGAAAGCCAGGGTTCCAAGAGACCCAGTACTTC
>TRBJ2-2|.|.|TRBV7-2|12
CASSLSVGELFF
TGTGCCAGCAGCTTATCGGTGGGGGAGCTGTTTTTT
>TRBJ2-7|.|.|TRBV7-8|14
CASSSQGISYEQYF
TGTGCCAGCAGCTCCCAGGGGATTTCCTACGAGCAGTACTTC
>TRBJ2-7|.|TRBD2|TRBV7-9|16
CASSLERAGTSYEQYF
TGTGCCAGCAGCTTAGAGCGAGCGGGAACCTCCTACGAGCAGTACTTC
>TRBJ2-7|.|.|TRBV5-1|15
CASSLGTTSSYEQYF
TGCGCCAGCAGCTTGGGGACTACAAGCTCCTACGAGCAGTACTTC
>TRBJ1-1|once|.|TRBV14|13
CASSISSNTEAFF
TGTGCCAGCAGCATTTCGTCGAACACTGAAGCTTTCTTT